The entry that follows covers one TCR beta chain sequence. Its antigen is not identified. This sample is part of a study of tumor-infiltrating lymphocytes in localized non-small cell lung cancer. On the study more broadly: From each patient, both tumor and uninvolved lung, non-adjacent to tumor, were sampled.

V gave up 3 bases and J gave up 12 bases; unmatched junction bases: 14. This CDR3 is built from 15 residues. Looked up from germline, CDR1 is SQVTM and CDR2 is ANQGSEA. Whole-study results and caveats: Technical variation could not be separated from intratumor heterogeneity here. Available tissue quantity limited TCR sequencing to a patient subset.

Some clones are missing from TCRdb's copy, which holds only in-frame ones; the method was immunoSEQ multiplex PCR. Of approximately 10,000 clones listed, roughly three quarters were seen once; the top ten hold around 20%. This rearrangement joins TRBV29-1 to TRBJ1-4; 9 bases match TRBD1. This receptor was identified in a human donor with non-small cell lung cancer. The sample comprised lung tumor tissue. DNA of the CDR3: TGCAGCGTTGACAATCGGGACAGGGCCCCTGGGGAACTGTTTTTT. Translated, it gives CSVDNRDRAPGELFF.